Following are 20 T cell receptor beta chains from one sample sequenced in a study of human T cells and chemical hapten exposure (dated by TCRdb to 2020 to 2022). Libraries were constructed by RACE. Sequencing relied on a NextSeq 500. Using fastp trimming at Q25 and MiXCR clonotype assembly, TCRdb reanalyzed the public sequencing data and kept in-frame beta chains. Every CDR3 protein is listed once, alongside the most common genes and DNA of its rows. This sample comprises around 120,000 distinct CDR3 sequences, over 10% of them detected only once. The ten top clones hold just over 1.4% of the sample. In the paper's terms, the time point label means: patch test 1, 2 weeks after DPC sensitization. This sample's treatment or condition label indicates: therapeutic diphenylcyclopropenone sensitization with weekly scalp DPC. The sample in question was whole blood, obtained in connection with sensitization to the hapten diphenylcyclopropenone (DPC). These receptors all come from a woman aged 50 to 65 with alopecia areata. Some clones in this sample may be carry-over from other donors' samples.

The chain employs TRBV15 and TRBJ2-1, with 8 bases lining up with TRBD2. Germline CDR1 is LNHNV and CDR2 is YYDKDF (reference sequence). The CDR3 is 15 residues long. Trimming took 0 bases from V and 2 from J; bases not matched to a gene: 0. Written as DNA, the CDR3 is TGTGCCACCAGCAGAGATAGCGGGACCTACAATGAGCAGTTCTTC. It yields the protein CATSRDSGTYNEQFF. The full variable domain, rest sourced from reference TRBV15 and TRBJ2-1, is DAMVIQNPRYQVTQFGKPVTLSCSQTLNHNVMYWYQQKSSQAPKLLFHYYDKDFNNEADTPDNFQSRRPNTSFCFLDIRSPGLGDTAMYLCATSRDSGTYNEQFFGPGTRLTVL.

This clonotype was seen at least ten times. The V gene is TRBV12-2, the J gene TRBJ1-5; the table's D gene call, TRBD1, was not cross checked with the DNA. TRBV12-2 is a pseudogene segment. The CDR3 spans 15 residues. The CDR3 is CASRMDRGRFQPQHF. CDR3 DNA sequence: TGTGCAAGTCGCATGGACAGGGGCAGATTTCAGCCCCAGCATTTT.

This clonotype was detected a few times. V and J are TRBV20-1 and TRBJ2-1, with D perhaps given as TRBD1 or TRBD2 (5 bases each). The V end lost 3 bases, the J end lost 6 bases, and 12 bases lay between the germline ends. Per the germline V gene, CDR1 is DFQATT and CDR2 is SNEGSKA (reference sequence). CDR3 length: 13 amino acids. CDR3 sequence reads: CSARVPGGNEQFF. CDR3 coding DNA: TGCAGTGCTAGGGTCCCTGGGGGCAATGAGCAGTTCTTC.

This clonotype was found a few times. The gene calls are TRBV6-1 and TRBJ2-3; 9 bases fit TRBD2. The CDR3 is made up of 15 amino acids. Per the germline V gene, CDR1 is MNHNS and CDR2 is SASEGT. V shed 4 bases and J 2 bases; nucleotides not matched to a gene: 4. The CDR3 is CASSGREGVTDTQYF. For the CDR3, the DNA is TGTGCCAGCAGTGGGCGGGAGGGAGTCACAGATACGCAGTATTTT.

This clonotype occurred many times. CDR3 residues: CASSLQQGATDTQYF. DNA of the CDR3: TGTGCCAGCAGCTTACAACAGGGCGCCACAGATACGCAGTATTTT. This chain connects TRBV7-6 to TRBJ2-3; D may be TRBD1 (6 bases). CDR1 and CDR2 (germline): SGHVS, FNYEAQ. Trimming pared 2 bases from V and 2 bases from J, leaving 11 bases between. This CDR3 has 15 amino acids.

This clonotype was counted once. With a much larger clone just one base away, this may be a read error. This sequence joins TRBV7-6 and TRBJ1-6; the D gene is possibly TRBD1 (6 bases). The CDR3 covers 17 residues. Germline-derived CDR1 and CDR2 are SGHVS and FNYEAQ. The CDR3 DNA reads as TGTGTCAGCAGCGAGAACAGGGACATTCCGGCTAATTCACCCCTCCACTTT. Protein sequence: CVSSENRDIPANSPLHF.

This clonotype was observed a handful of times. This chain joins TRBV7-6 and TRBJ2-3; tentatively, D is TRBD2 (6 bases). Trimming removed 0 bases from V and 6 bases from J, with 10 bases in between. This CDR3 comprises 14 residues. The germline V gene has CDR1 SGHVS and CDR2 FNYEAQ. CDR3 in amino acids: CASSLAPRGDTQYF. CDR3 nucleotide sequence: TGTGCCAGCAGCTTAGCTCCACGGGGGGATACGCAGTATTTT.

The sample holds many counts of this clonotype. The gene calls are TRBV11-2 and TRBJ1-1; D remains ambiguous. CDR1 and CDR2 from the germline V gene are SGHAT and FQNNGV. This CDR3 is 18 amino acids long. V was clipped by 2 bases and J by 2 bases, with 21 bases between them. DNA of the CDR3: TGTGCCAGCAGCTTATGGTTGACTCCGGCGGGGTTAAACACTGAAGCTTTCTTT. It translates to CASSLWLTPAGLNTEAFF.

This clonotype was observed many times. The CDR3 spells CASSRGLSNQPQHF. In DNA form, the CDR3 reads TGTGCCAGCAGCAGGGGGCTTAGCAATCAGCCCCAGCATTTT. The chain carries TRBV3-1 and TRBJ1-5, with 7 bases aligning to TRBD1. CDR3 length: 14 amino acids. Germline V gene lookup returns CDR1 LGHDT and CDR2 YNNKEL (reference sequence). The trim removed 5 bases at V and 0 bases at J, leaving 1 base unmatched.

This clonotype occurred many times. The genes are TRBV7-6 and TRBJ2-3; weak D call: TRBD2 (6 bases). V was shortened by 9 bases and J by 1 base, with 14 bases between the two germline ends. Germline assignment: CDR1 SGHVS and CDR2 FNYEAQ. The CDR3 has 14 residues. CDR3 region: CASSVSGGTDTQYF. DNA for the CDR3: TGTGCCAGTTCCGTTAGCGGAGGCACAGATACGCAGTATTTT.

This clonotype was seen at least ten times. The V call is TRBV5-1, the J call TRBJ2-6; no clear D. The CDR3 is made up of 15 amino acids. V dropped 4 bases and J dropped 1 base, with 9 bases sitting between them. CDR1 SGHRS and CDR2 YFSETQ come from the germline V gene. The CDR3 reads CASSPGRSGANVLTF. In DNA, the CDR3 is TGCGCCAGCAGCCCCGGACGGTCTGGGGCCAACGTCCTGACTTTC.

The V and J genes are TRBV20-1 and TRBJ1-4; D might be TRBD1 (6 bases). CDR1 is DFQATT, CDR2 SNEGSKA, per germline (reference sequence). Deletions cut 4 bases from V and 7 bases from J, with 16 bases between. This CDR3 has 14 residues. The CDR3 is CSATSHRAGEKLFF. The CDR3 DNA sequence: TGCAGTGCTACTTCCCACAGGGCAGGTGAAAAACTGTTTTTT.

The chain carries TRBV7-9 and TRBJ1-5; possible D gene TRBD1, 5 bases. Germline CDR1 is SEHNR and CDR2 is FQNEAQ (reference sequence). The CDR3 consists of 14 residues. Trimming stripped 5 bases from V and 5 bases from J, with 13 bases between. The CDR3 bases are TGTGCCAGCAGCCGGGGCTCGCCCGATCAGCCCCAGCATTTT. This encodes CASSRGSPDQPQHF.

This clonotype was seen many times. The chain joins TRBV11-2 to TRBJ2-1, with a weak D call TRBD2 (6 bases). The ends were cut back, 4 bases at V and 2 bases at J, with 12 bases in the middle. CDR1 and CDR2 (germline): SGHAT, FQNNGV. The CDR3 length is 15 residues. Written as DNA, the CDR3 is TGTGCCAGCAGCTCCCAGCGGGTGGCCTACAATGAGCAGTTCTTC. It encodes CASSSQRVAYNEQFF.

V usage is TRBV10-3 and J usage is TRBJ2-5, with D unresolved. V dropped 10 bases and J dropped 1 base, with 16 bases sitting between them. The CDR3 spans 14 residues. Germline V CDR1 and CDR2: ENHRY, SYGVKD. The CDR3 DNA sequence: TGTGCCAGCGCCGTAGGACCTGCCCAAGAGACCCAGTACTTC. This gives the protein CASAVGPAQETQYF.

This clonotype was picked up many times. The chain employs TRBV11-1 and TRBJ2-4, with TRBD1 matching over 8 bases. The CDR3 extends over 16 amino acids. Germline-derived CDR1 and CDR2 are SGHAT and FQDESV (reference sequence). Trimming cost V 5 bases and J 1 base; bases outside gene matches: 7. CDR3 sequence: CASSKTGVMAKNIQYF. Here the CDR3 DNA reads TGTGCCAGCAGCAAGACAGGGGTCATGGCCAAAAACATTCAGTACTTC.

The chain couples TRBV10-3 to TRBJ1-1; 8 nucleotides line up with TRBD1. CDR3 length: 13 amino acids. Trimming took 6 bases from V and 6 from J; bases not matched to a gene: 6. CDR1 is ENHRY, CDR2 SYGVKD, per germline. The CDR3 DNA is TGTGCCATCAGAGGCAGGGGGCAATCTGAAGCTTTCTTT. As protein: CAIRGRGQSEAFF.

The genes are TRBV4-2 and TRBJ2-1; 7 bases agree with TRBD2. Germline loops: CDR1 LGHNA, CDR2 YNFKEQ. This CDR3 is built from 15 residues. J gave up 4 bases and V 3 bases, and 6 bases lay outside the gene matches. The CDR3 coding sequence is TGTGCCAGCAGCCATTCACGGGGGGATTACAATGAGCAGTTCTTC. Translation: CASSHSRGDYNEQFF.

The CDR3 region is CASSFWGADTDTQYF. CDR3 DNA sequence: TGTGCCAGCAGCTTTTGGGGGGCCGACACAGATACGCAGTATTTT. The chain has TRBV11-2 and TRBJ2-3; the D gene could be TRBD1 or TRBD2 (6 bases each). This CDR3 comprises 15 residues. Germline values: CDR1 SGHAT, CDR2 FQNNGV. V was pared by 3 bases and J by 2 bases, with 12 bases between.

This clonotype was detected ten times or more. V and J are TRBV20-1 and TRBJ2-5, with D perhaps TRBD2 (5 bases). CDR1 is DFQATT and CDR2 is SNEGSKA in the germline V gene (reference sequence). V dropped 3 bases and J dropped 1 base, with 15 bases sitting between them. There are 15 residues in the CDR3. CDR3 coding DNA: TGCAGTGCTAGTTACCTTACGGGAAGCCAAGAGACCCAGTACTTC. Amino acids: CSASYLTGSQETQYF.